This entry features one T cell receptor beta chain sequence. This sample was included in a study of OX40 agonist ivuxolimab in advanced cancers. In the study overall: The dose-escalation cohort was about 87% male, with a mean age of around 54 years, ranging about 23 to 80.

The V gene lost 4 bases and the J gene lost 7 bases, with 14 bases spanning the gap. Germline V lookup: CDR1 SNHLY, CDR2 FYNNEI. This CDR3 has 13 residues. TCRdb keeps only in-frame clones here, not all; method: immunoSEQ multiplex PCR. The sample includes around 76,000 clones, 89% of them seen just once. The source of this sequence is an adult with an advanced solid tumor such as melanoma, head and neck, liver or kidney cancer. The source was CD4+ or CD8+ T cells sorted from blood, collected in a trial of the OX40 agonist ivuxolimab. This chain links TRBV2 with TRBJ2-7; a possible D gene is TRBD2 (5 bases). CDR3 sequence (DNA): TGTGCCAGCAGTGGCCGGGATGACGGGGAGCAGTACTTC. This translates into CASSGRDDGEQYF.